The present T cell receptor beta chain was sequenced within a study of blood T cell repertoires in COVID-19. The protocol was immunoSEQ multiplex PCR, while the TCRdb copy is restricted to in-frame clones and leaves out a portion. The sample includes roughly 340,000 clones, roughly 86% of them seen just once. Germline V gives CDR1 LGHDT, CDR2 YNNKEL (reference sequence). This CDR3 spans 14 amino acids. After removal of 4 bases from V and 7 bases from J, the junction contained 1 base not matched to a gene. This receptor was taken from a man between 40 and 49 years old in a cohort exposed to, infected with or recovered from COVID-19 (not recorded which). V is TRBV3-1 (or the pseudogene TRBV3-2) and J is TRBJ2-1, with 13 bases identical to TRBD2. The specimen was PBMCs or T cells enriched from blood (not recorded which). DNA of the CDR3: TGTGCCAGCAGCCGACTAGCGGGAGGTAATGAGCAGTTCTTC. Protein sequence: CASSRLAGGNEQFF.